This is a list of T cell receptor beta chains from one sample in a study of T-cell reconstitution after alpha-beta-depleted transplantation in children. TCRdb passed the PCR reads through MiXCR, listing each CDR3 protein once. The repertoire consists of 120,000 or so distinct CDR3 sequences, with 23% occurring once and the leading ten covering 10%. The sample here was PBMCs, mostly from graft donor cells, taken 180 days after TCRalphabeta/CD19-depleted stem cell transplant. The origin of the receptors is a male patient between 2 and 15 years old who had a stem cell transplant for chronic granulomatous disease, so the T cells may come from the graft donor. The CDR3 runs from the conserved cysteine through the conserved F or W. The D gene is left open where the match is weak. A row's size may be missing; if present it is once, few, many or a size class.

v_gene	abundance	j_gene	d_gene	CDR3aa	CDR3nt
TRBV24-1	-	TRBJ2-2	-	CATSDLSGNTGELFF	TGTGCCACCAGTGATTTGTCCGGGAACACCGGGGAGCTGTTTTTT
TRBV29-1	many	TRBJ2-1	TRBD2	CSVGTSGTWSNEQFF	TGCAGCGTCGGGACTAGCGGTACCTGGAGCAATGAGCAGTTCTTC
TRBV5-1	many	TRBJ1-3	-	CASSLEPAGNTIYF	TGCGCCAGCAGCTTGGAGCCAGCTGGAAACACCATATATTTT
TRBV12-3/TRBV12-4	-	TRBJ2-2	-	CASSGGPNTGELFF	TGTGCCAGCAGTGGGGGTCCTAACACCGGGGAGCTGTTTTTT
TRBV18	-	TRBJ2-7	-	CASSPGPTYEQYF	TGTGCCAGCTCACCAGGGCCGACATACGAGCAGTACTTC
TRBV20-1	few	TRBJ2-5	-	CSAGHSGTKETQYF	TGCAGTGCCGGGCACTCCGGGACGAAAGAGACCCAGTACTTC
TRBV20-1	few	TRBJ2-7	-	CSAARSGGEQYF	TGCAGTGCTGCCCGTAGCGGTGGCGAGCAGTACTTC
TRBV29-1	few	TRBJ2-7	TRBD1	CSAIRDRSSYEQYF	TGCAGCGCCATCCGGGACAGGAGCTCCTACGAGCAGTACTTC
TRBV20-1	few	TRBJ2-3	-	CSLTYWGSHLSTDTQYF	TGCAGTCTCACCTACTGGGGTTCCCACCTTAGCACAGATACGCAGTATTTT
TRBV7-8	-	TRBJ2-5	-	CASSLSPQETQYF	TGTGCCAGCAGCTTATCACCCCAAGAGACCCAGTACTTC
TRBV6-5	-	TRBJ2-7	-	CASSTTPRYEQYF	TGTGCCAGCAGTACTACGCCTAGGTACGAGCAGTACTTC
TRBV20-1	many	TRBJ2-5	-	CSARFQETQYF	TGCAGTGCTAGATTCCAAGAGACCCAGTACTTC
TRBV20-1	many	TRBJ2-1	TRBD2	CSASGRPSSGLYNEQFF	TGCAGTGCTAGCGGACGTCCTTCTAGCGGGCTTTACAATGAGCAGTTCTTC
TRBV12-3/TRBV12-4	many	TRBJ2-2	-	CASSSSRRGGTGELFF	TGTGCCAGCAGTTCCTCGCGCCGGGGAGGAACCGGGGAGCTGTTTTTT
TRBV27	-	TRBJ2-3	TRBD2	CASRQLAGASDTQYF	TGTGCCAGCAGGCAACTAGCGGGAGCTTCCGATACGCAGTATTTT
TRBV12-3/TRBV12-4	-	TRBJ2-2	-	CASSLLRNTGELFF	TGTGCCAGCAGCCTGCTTAGGAACACCGGGGAGCTGTTTTTT
TRBV7-3	few	TRBJ2-5	TRBD2	CASSSASGRAEETQYF	TGTGCCAGCAGCTCTGCTAGCGGGAGGGCCGAGGAGACCCAGTACTTC
TRBV7-2	few	TRBJ2-2	-	CASSLEGRTGELFF	TGTGCCAGCAGCTTAGAAGGACGGACCGGGGAGCTGTTTTTT
TRBV5-5	-	TRBJ1-5	-	CASRPSGSSNQPQHF	TGTGCCAGCAGGCCCTCAGGGTCTAGCAATCAGCCCCAGCATTTT
TRBV20-1	many	TRBJ2-1	TRBD2	CSEKGLAGVSHEQFF	TGCAGTGAGAAAGGACTAGCGGGAGTGTCGCATGAGCAGTTCTTC
TRBV6-5	-	TRBJ2-3	-	CASSYSKITADTQYF	TGTGCCAGCAGTTACTCGAAGATAACGGCAGATACGCAGTATTTT
TRBV24-1	-	TRBJ2-1	TRBD2	CATSERLAGEGDEQFF	TGTGCCACCAGTGAGAGACTAGCGGGAGAGGGCGATGAGCAGTTCTTC
TRBV7-2	few	TRBJ1-3	TRBD1	CASSLVGTGGEGNTIYF	TGTGCCAGCAGCTTAGTAGGGACAGGGGGGGAAGGAAACACCATATATTTT
TRBV11-2	-	TRBJ2-1	-	CASSLVFSYNEQFF	TGTGCCAGCAGCTTAGTCTTCTCCTACAATGAGCAGTTCTTC
TRBV20-1	many	TRBJ1-5	-	CSARLSTGSNQPQHF	TGCAGTGCTAGATTATCGACAGGAAGTAATCAGCCCCAGCATTTT
TRBV29-1	-	TRBJ2-1	TRBD2	CSALGTGLAGGLYNEQFF	TGCAGCGCCCTGGGCACGGGACTAGCGGGAGGTCTTTACAATGAGCAGTTCTTC
TRBV12-3/TRBV12-4	-	TRBJ2-5	-	CASRPTAWKTQYF	TGTGCCAGCAGGCCTACGGCTTGGAAGACCCAGTACTTC
TRBV7-6	few	TRBJ2-5	-	CASSLLWDTQETQYF	TGTGCCAGCAGCTTATTATGGGACACTCAAGAGACCCAGTACTTC
TRBV4-3	few	TRBJ1-4	TRBD1	CASSPDRVGEKLFF	TGCGCCAGCAGCCCCGACAGGGTTGGTGAAAAACTGTTTTTT
TRBV12-3/TRBV12-4	many	TRBJ2-7	-	CASSLRQGRGYEQYF	TGTGCCAGCAGTTTACGACAGGGGAGGGGATACGAGCAGTACTTC
TRBV5-5	-	TRBJ1-1	-	CASSWGRTVNTEAFF	TGTGCCAGCAGCTGGGGGAGGACGGTGAACACTGAAGCTTTCTTT
TRBV20-1	few	TRBJ2-1	-	CSAKGERAYNEQFF	TGCAGTGCTAAGGGCGAGCGGGCTTACAATGAGCAGTTCTTC
TRBV29-1	many	TRBJ2-7	-	CSVGASSYEQYF	TGCAGCGTTGGTGCCAGCTCCTACGAGCAGTACTTC
TRBV4-3	few	TRBJ2-7	TRBD2	CASSQVASGTAPYEQYF	TGCGCCAGCAGCCAAGTAGCTAGCGGGACAGCCCCCTACGAGCAGTACTTC
TRBV4-1	-	TRBJ2-7	TRBD2	CASSQDGGRFYEQYF	TGCGCCAGCAGCCAAGATGGCGGGAGATTCTACGAGCAGTACTTC
TRBV5-1	-	TRBJ2-3	TRBD2	CASSFWEGLDTQYF	TGCGCCAGCAGCTTTTGGGAGGGCCTCGATACGCAGTATTTT
TRBV6-1	few	TRBJ2-1	-	CASSTPGGGVNEQFF	TGTGCCAGCAGCACCCCGGGTGGCGGGGTCAATGAGCAGTTCTTC
TRBV10-3	-	TRBJ2-4	-	CAIGTRIRNIQYF	TGTGCCATCGGAACCCGTATTAGAAACATTCAGTACTTC
TRBV20-1	many	TRBJ2-7	TRBD1	CSAKRTGRTYEQYF	TGCAGTGCTAAAAGGACAGGGCGCACCTACGAGCAGTACTTC
TRBV2	-	TRBJ2-3	-	CASSFARGEDTQYF	TGTGCCAGCAGTTTTGCCAGGGGAGAAGATACGCAGTATTTT
TRBV5-1	many	TRBJ2-1	TRBD1	CASSLPGQGYNEQFF	TGCGCCAGCAGCTTGCCGGGACAGGGGTACAATGAGCAGTTCTTC
TRBV5-1	few	TRBJ2-5	TRBD2	CASSMGLAETQYF	TGCGCCAGCAGCATGGGACTAGCAGAGACCCAGTACTTC
TRBV12-3/TRBV12-4	many	TRBJ2-7	-	CASSLGSLSYEQYF	TGTGCCAGCAGCCTAGGATCTCTTTCCTACGAGCAGTACTTC
TRBV20-1	once	TRBJ2-5	TRBD1	CSAGQGAGWGETQYF	TGCAGTGCTGGTCAGGGGGCGGGATGGGGAGAGACCCAGTACTTC
TRBV12-3/TRBV12-4	once	TRBJ2-5	-	CASSYGVLKTQYF	TGTGCCAGCAGTTATGGGGTTCTGAAGACCCAGTACTTC
TRBV20-1	-	TRBJ2-5	-	CSARTGASVTQYF	TGCAGTGCCAGGACGGGTGCCTCCGTGACCCAGTACTTC
TRBV20-1	few	TRBJ1-1	-	CSARWALTAEAFF	TGCAGTGCTAGGTGGGCACTTACCGCTGAAGCTTTCTTT
TRBV12-3/TRBV12-4	many	TRBJ2-3	-	CASSPAYTQYF	TGTGCCAGCAGTCCAGCGTACACGCAGTATTTT
TRBV12-3/TRBV12-4	-	TRBJ2-1	TRBD2	CASSPPSGRFGEQFF	TGTGCCAGCAGCCCCCCTAGCGGGAGATTTGGCGAGCAGTTCTTC
TRBV28	many	TRBJ1-5	-	CASSLGSNQPQHF	TGTGCCAGCAGTTTAGGTAGCAATCAGCCCCAGCATTTT
TRBV5-1	many	TRBJ2-3	-	CASSLQVPGAPQDTQYF	TGCGCCAGCAGCTTGCAAGTCCCGGGAGCCCCCCAAGATACGCAGTATTTT
TRBV7-2	few	TRBJ1-5	-	CASSLDGDLNQPQHF	TGTGCCAGCAGCTTAGATGGGGACCTCAATCAGCCCCAGCATTTT
TRBV28	-	TRBJ1-5	-	CASSLRSPFPDSNQPQHF	TGTGCCAGCAGCTTACGGTCCCCCTTCCCCGATAGCAATCAGCCCCAGCATTTT
TRBV12-3/TRBV12-4	-	TRBJ2-7	-	CASTPGRGFYEQYF	TGTGCCAGCACCCCAGGGAGGGGGTTCTACGAGCAGTACTTC
TRBV5-1	few	TRBJ2-7	-	CASSLERLRYEQYF	TGCGCCAGCAGCTTGGAACGCTTACGCTACGAGCAGTACTTC
TRBV13	many	TRBJ2-1	-	CASSPTRGSGNEQFF	TGTGCCAGCAGCCCGACTAGGGGGAGTGGCAATGAGCAGTTCTTC
TRBV27	-	TRBJ2-7	-	CASSLSWQGYEQYF	TGTGCCAGCAGTTTATCGTGGCAGGGGTACGAGCAGTACTTC
TRBV20-1	-	TRBJ2-1	TRBD2	CSARKHSGGASYNEQFF	TGCAGTGCTAGGAAACATAGCGGGGGGGCTTCCTACAATGAGCAGTTCTTC
TRBV2	many	TRBJ2-2	-	CAIAKGRVANTGELFF	TGTGCCATCGCGAAGGGCAGGGTCGCGAACACCGGGGAGCTGTTTTTT